Listed below are T cell receptor beta chains from one sample, sequenced in a study of blood T cell repertoires in COVID-19. The table came from immunoSEQ multiplex PCR; TCRdb's copy has only in-frame clones and leaves some out. The repertoire has some 50,000 clones, just over 85% of them found once; the top ten carry approximately 2.6%. Sequenced: peripheral blood. The receptors here all came from a man aged 80 or over with acute or convalescent COVID-19. Each CDR3 is given with its conserved first and last residue. Each record gives: D gene, J gene, clone size, V gene, CDR3 protein, CDR3 DNA. D genes are given only for firm matches. The size entry is marked missing in some rows and otherwise reads once, few, many or a size class.

TRBD2 TRBJ2-7 NA TRBV10-2 CASSMTSREQYF TGCGCCAGCAGTATGACTAGCCGCGAGCAGTACTTC
NA TRBJ2-6 NA TRBV27 CASTFSGANVLTF TGTGCCAGCACCTTCTCTGGGGCCAACGTCCTGACTTTC
NA TRBJ2-2 NA TRBV19 CASRTGGLNTGELFF TGTGCCAGTAGGACCGGCGGCCTGAACACCGGGGAGCTGTTTTTT
TRBD1 TRBJ2-2 NA TRBV4-3 CASSQGLDRGVGELFF TGCGCCAGCAGCCAAGGCCTGGACAGGGGTGTAGGGGAGCTGTTTTTT
TRBD2 TRBJ2-1 NA TRBV7-9 CASSTTSRSSYNEQFF TGTGCCAGCAGCACGACTAGCCGGAGCTCCTACAATGAGCAGTTCTTC
TRBD1 TRBJ2-7 NA TRBV14 CASSQRYRGTVGEQYF TGTGCCAGCAGCCAAAGGTATCGAGGGACAGTCGGCGAGCAGTACTTC
TRBD1 TRBJ2-5 NA TRBV18 CASSLGQGGQETQYF TGTGCCAGCTCCCTGGGACAGGGTGGCCAAGAGACCCAGTACTTC
NA TRBJ1-2 NA TRBV19 CASSIAGNYGYTF TGTGCCAGTAGTATCGCAGGGAACTATGGCTACACCTTC
TRBD1 TRBJ1-1 NA TRBV5-1 CASSLSDRGFLSDTEAFF TGCGCCAGCAGCTTGTCGGACAGGGGATTCCTTAGTGACACTGAAGCTTTCTTT
NA TRBJ1-4 NA TRBV10-3 CAISGAGVGEKLFF TGTGCCATCAGTGGAGCAGGGGTCGGCGAAAAACTGTTTTTT
TRBD1 TRBJ2-1 once TRBV5-4 CASSLGTGIYNEQFF TGTGCCAGCAGCTTGGGGACAGGGATCTACAATGAGCAGTTCTTC
TRBD2 TRBJ2-7 NA TRBV3-1/TRBV3-2 CATAGAGTSDEQYF TGTGCCACAGCGGGAGCCGGGACTAGCGACGAGCAGTACTTC
NA TRBJ1-3 NA TRBV6-1 CASREGSGMTGSTGNTIYF TGTGCCAGCAGGGAAGGGTCGGGGATGACAGGCAGCACTGGAAACACCATATATTTT
NA TRBJ2-2 NA TRBV2 CASSEAGQGRTGELFF TGTGCCAGCAGTGAAGCGGGCCAGGGCCGGACCGGGGAGCTGTTTTTT
TRBD1 TRBJ2-2 NA TRBV3-1/TRBV3-2 CASSLLGQGTNTGELFF TGTGCCAGCAGCCTTTTGGGACAGGGGACGAACACCGGGGAGCTGTTTTTT
NA TRBJ2-3 NA TRBV5-1 CASTLVAGTDTQYF TGCGCCAGCACCCTGGTGGCTGGCACAGATACGCAGTATTTT
NA TRBJ1-1 NA TRBV19 CASSAQPGRGGTEAFF TGTGCCAGTAGTGCACAGCCCGGGAGGGGTGGCACTGAAGCTTTCTTT
NA TRBJ2-7 NA TRBV6-5 CASSYGGTIYEQYF TGTGCCAGCAGTTACGGGGGGACGATCTACGAGCAGTACTTC
NA TRBJ1-5 NA TRBV5-6 CASSAGVEPQHF TGTGCCAGCAGCGCGGGGGTTGAGCCCCAGCATTTT
NA TRBJ2-1 NA TRBV7-9 CASSYNYNEQFF TGTGCCAGCAGCTATAACTACAATGAGCAGTTCTTC
NA TRBJ2-5 few TRBV7-9 CASSPFQGSQETQYF TGTGCCAGCAGCCCATTTCAGGGTTCCCAAGAGACCCAGTACTTC
TRBD2 TRBJ2-1 few TRBV6-5 CASSYSSGGRGGEQFF TGTGCCAGCAGTTACAGTAGCGGGGGGCGGGGAGGTGAGCAGTTCTTC
NA TRBJ2-1 NA TRBV3-1/TRBV3-2 CASSQGGVRNEQFF TGTGCCAGCAGCCAAGGCGGAGTACGCAATGAGCAGTTCTTC
TRBD1 TRBJ2-5 NA TRBV11-2 CASSFGQGTKTQYF TGTGCCAGCAGCTTCGGACAGGGCACGAAGACCCAGTACTTC
NA TRBJ2-1 NA TRBV5-6 CASSLGLNSEQFF TGTGCCAGCAGCCTGGGTCTCAACAGTGAGCAGTTCTTC
NA TRBJ1-3 NA TRBV21-1 CASSKVQVQRGNTIYF TGTGCCAGCAGCAAAGTTCAGGTCCAACGGGGAAACACCATATATTTT
TRBD2 TRBJ2-3 NA TRBV18 CASSPRQGTSGSTDTQYF TGTGCCAGCTCACCGCGGCAGGGGACTAGCGGGAGCACAGATACGCAGTATTTT
NA TRBJ1-2 NA TRBV15 CATSTSGIHGYTF TGTGCCACCAGCACCTCAGGGATCCATGGCTACACCTTC
NA TRBJ1-1 NA TRBV2 CASSERGTEAFF TGTGCCAGCAGTGAACGGGGGACTGAAGCTTTCTTT
TRBD2 TRBJ2-1 NA TRBV7-2 CASTRAAAGGGEQFF TGTGCCAGCACCAGGGCGGCAGCGGGAGGGGGTGAGCAGTTCTTC
TRBD1 TRBJ2-2 NA TRBV30 CAWSVRDLIAGQGYATGELFF TGTGCCTGGAGTGTACGAGATCTAATAGCAGGACAGGGTTATGCCACCGGGGAGCTGTTTTTT
NA TRBJ2-5 NA TRBV4-1 CASSQGTVQETQYF TGCGCCAGCAGCCAAGGGACAGTCCAAGAGACCCAGTACTTC
TRBD1 TRBJ2-2 NA TRBV11-2 CASSLGQPNTGELFF TGTGCCAGCAGCTTGGGACAGCCGAACACCGGGGAGCTGTTTTTT
NA TRBJ1-6 NA TRBV7-8 CASSLVGTGRSPLHF TGTGCCAGCAGCTTAGTAGGAACGGGTCGATCACCCCTCCACTTT
NA TRBJ2-2 NA TRBV5-4 CASSLGQVNTGELFF TGTGCCAGCAGCTTGGGACAGGTTAACACCGGGGAGCTGTTTTTT
NA TRBJ2-2 NA TRBV18 CASSQRETGPSNLNTGELFF TGTGCCAGCTCCCAAAGGGAAACAGGGCCTTCCAATTTGAACACCGGGGAGCTGTTTTTT
TRBD1 TRBJ2-5 NA TRBV7-2 CASSPDRGETQYF TGTGCCAGCAGCCCTGACAGGGGAGAGACCCAGTACTTC
NA TRBJ2-2 NA TRBV2 CASSENRVATGELFF TGTGCCAGCAGTGAAAACAGGGTGGCCACCGGGGAGCTGTTTTTT
TRBD1 TRBJ2-7 NA TRBV5-4 CASRQIGQGAYEQYF TGTGCCAGCAGGCAGATTGGACAGGGGGCCTACGAGCAGTACTTC
TRBD2 TRBJ2-3 NA TRBV6-5 CASSYTTSGGHGTQYF TGTGCCAGCAGTTACACTACTAGCGGGGGCCACGGTACGCAGTATTTT
NA TRBJ1-2 once TRBV5-4 CATPTAGQLNVTF TGTGCCACCCCAACCGCGGGGCAGCTTAATGTCACCTTC
NA TRBJ1-1 NA TRBV19 CASTDLAAAEAFF TGTGCCAGTACGGATCTCGCGGCGGCTGAAGCTTTCTTT
NA TRBJ1-2 NA TRBV9 CASSAPQGANYGYTF TGTGCCAGCAGCGCTCCTCAAGGAGCTAACTATGGCTACACCTTC
TRBD2 TRBJ2-7 NA TRBV4-2 CASSSGGRYEQYF TGTGCCAGCAGCTCGGGGGGGCGCTACGAGCAGTACTTC
NA TRBJ1-1 NA TRBV18 CASSPRRANTEAFF TGTGCCAGCTCCCCCAGGAGGGCCAACACTGAAGCTTTCTTT